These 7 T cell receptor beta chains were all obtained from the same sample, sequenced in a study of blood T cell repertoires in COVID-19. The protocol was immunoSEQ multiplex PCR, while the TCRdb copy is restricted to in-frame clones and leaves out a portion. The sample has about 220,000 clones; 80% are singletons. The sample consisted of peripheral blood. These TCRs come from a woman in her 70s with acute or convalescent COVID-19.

The CDR3 sequence: CASSTGEAFF. CDR3 DNA sequence: TGTGCCAGCAGTACAGGGGAAGCTTTCTTT. V is TRBV2 and J is TRBJ1-1, with D possibly TRBD1 on 6 matching bases. This CDR3 comprises 10 residues. Trimming left V 5 bases short and J 8 bases short, with 6 bases between. Germline CDR1 and CDR2: SNHLY and FYNNEI. Full variable domain (outside the CDR3, taken from reference TRBV2 and TRBJ1-1): EPEVTQTPSHQVTQMGQEVILRCVPISNHLYFYWYRQILGQKVEFLVSFYNNEISEKSEIFDDQFSVERPDGSNFTLKIRSTKLEDSAMYFCASSTGEAFFGQGTRLTVV.

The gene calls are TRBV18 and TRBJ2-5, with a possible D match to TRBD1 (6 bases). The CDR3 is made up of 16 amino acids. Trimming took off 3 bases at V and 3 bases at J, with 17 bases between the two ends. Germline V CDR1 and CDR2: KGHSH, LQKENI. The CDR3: CASSPRDRFLEETQYF. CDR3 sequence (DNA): TGTGCCAGCTCACCTCGCGACAGGTTTTTGGAAGAGACCCAGTACTTC.

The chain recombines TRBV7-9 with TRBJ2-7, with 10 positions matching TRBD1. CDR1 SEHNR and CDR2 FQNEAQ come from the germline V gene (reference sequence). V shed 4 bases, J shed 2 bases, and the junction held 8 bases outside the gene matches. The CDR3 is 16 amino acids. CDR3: CASSSQGQGRPYEQYF. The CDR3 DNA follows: TGTGCCAGCAGCTCCCAGGGACAGGGGCGCCCCTACGAGCAGTACTTC.

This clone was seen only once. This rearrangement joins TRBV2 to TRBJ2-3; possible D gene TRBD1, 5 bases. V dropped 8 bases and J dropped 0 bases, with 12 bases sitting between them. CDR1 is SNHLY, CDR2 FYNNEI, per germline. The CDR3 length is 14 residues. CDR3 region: CASFKGPSTDTQYF. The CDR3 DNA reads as TGTGCCAGCTTTAAGGGGCCTAGCACAGATACGCAGTATTTT.

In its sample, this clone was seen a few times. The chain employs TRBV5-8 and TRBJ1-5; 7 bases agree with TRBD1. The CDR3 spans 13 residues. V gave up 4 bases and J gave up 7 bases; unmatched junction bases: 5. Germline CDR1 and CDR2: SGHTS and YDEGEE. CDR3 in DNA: TGTGCCAGCAGCCAGGGGGTGACGCAGCCCCAGCATTTT. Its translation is CASSQGVTQPQHF.

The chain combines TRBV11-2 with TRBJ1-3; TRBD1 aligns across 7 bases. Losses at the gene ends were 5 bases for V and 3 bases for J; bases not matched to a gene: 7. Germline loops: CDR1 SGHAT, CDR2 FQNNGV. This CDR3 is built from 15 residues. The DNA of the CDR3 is TGTGCCAGCAGCCCGCTGACAGGGAATGGAAACACCATATATTTT. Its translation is CASSPLTGNGNTIYF.

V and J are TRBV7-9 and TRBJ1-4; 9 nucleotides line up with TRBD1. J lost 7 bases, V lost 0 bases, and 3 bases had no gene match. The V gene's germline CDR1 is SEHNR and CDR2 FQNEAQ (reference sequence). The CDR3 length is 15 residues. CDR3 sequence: CASSLALGQGEKLFF. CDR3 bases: TGTGCCAGCAGCTTAGCGCTGGGACAGGGTGAAAAACTGTTTTTT.